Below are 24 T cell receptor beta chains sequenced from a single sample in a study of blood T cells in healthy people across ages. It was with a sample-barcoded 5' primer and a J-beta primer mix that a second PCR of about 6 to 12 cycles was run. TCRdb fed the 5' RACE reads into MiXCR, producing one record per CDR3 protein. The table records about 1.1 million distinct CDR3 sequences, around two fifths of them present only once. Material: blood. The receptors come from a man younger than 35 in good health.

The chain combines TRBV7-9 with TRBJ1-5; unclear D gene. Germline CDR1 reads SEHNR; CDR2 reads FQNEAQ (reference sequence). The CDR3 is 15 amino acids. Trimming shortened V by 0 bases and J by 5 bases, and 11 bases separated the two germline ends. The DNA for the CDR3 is TGTGCCAGCAGCTTAGCCGGAACAGAGGATCAGCCCCAGCATTTT. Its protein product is CASSLAGTEDQPQHF.

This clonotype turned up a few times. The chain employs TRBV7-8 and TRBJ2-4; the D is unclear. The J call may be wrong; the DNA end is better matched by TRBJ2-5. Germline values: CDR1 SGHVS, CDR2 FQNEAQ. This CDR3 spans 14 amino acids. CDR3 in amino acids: CASSLRDNAETQYF. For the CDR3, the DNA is TGTGCCAGCAGCTTGCGTGATAACGCGGAGACCCAGTACTTC.

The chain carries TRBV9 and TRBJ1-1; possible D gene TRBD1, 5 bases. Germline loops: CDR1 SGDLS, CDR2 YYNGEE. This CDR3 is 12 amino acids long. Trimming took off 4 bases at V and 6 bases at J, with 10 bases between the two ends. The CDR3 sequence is CASSPRDAEAFF. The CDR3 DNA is TGTGCCAGCAGCCCCCGGGACGCTGAAGCTTTCTTT.

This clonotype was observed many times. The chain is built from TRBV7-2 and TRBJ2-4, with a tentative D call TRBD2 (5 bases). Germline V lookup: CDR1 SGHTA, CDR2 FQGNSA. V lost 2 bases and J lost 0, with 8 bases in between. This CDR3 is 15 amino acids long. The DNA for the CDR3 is TGTGCCAGCAGCTTAACCGGACTAGCCAAAAACATTCAGTACTTC. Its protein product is CASSLTGLAKNIQYF. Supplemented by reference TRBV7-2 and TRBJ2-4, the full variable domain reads GAGVSQSPSNKVTEKGKDVELRCDPISGHTALYWYRQSLGQGLEFLIYFQGNSAPDKSGLPSDRFSAERTGGSVSTLTIQRTQQEDSAVYLCASSLTGLAKNIQYFGAGTRLSVL.

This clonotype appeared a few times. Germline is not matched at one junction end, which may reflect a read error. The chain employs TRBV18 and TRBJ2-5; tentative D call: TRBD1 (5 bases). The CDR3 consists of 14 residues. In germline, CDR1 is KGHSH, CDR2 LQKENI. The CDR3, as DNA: TGTGCCAGCTCCCCACCCGTAGGGGCTGAGACCCAGTACTTC. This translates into CASSPPVGAETQYF.

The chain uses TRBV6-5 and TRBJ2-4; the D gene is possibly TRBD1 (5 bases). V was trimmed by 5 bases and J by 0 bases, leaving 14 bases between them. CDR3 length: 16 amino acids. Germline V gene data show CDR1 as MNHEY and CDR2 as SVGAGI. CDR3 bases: TGTGCCAGCAGTCCCCGACAGAGACTAGCCAAAAACATTCAGTACTTC. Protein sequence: CASSPRQRLAKNIQYF.

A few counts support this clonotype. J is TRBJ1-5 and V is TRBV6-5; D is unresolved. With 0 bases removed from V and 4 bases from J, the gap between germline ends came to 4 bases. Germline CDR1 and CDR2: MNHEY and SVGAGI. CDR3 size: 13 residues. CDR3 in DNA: TGTGCCAGCAGTTACTCCAAGAATCAGCCCCAGCATTTT. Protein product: CASSYSKNQPQHF.

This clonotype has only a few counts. The CDR3 bases are TGTGCCAGCAGTTACTCCGGGACTCCTTACGAGCAGTACTTC. Amino acid sequence: CASSYSGTPYEQYF. The rearrangement joins TRBV6-5 to TRBJ2-7, with TRBD2 as a possible D gene (6 bases). V was clipped by 0 bases and J by 4 bases, with 10 bases between them. CDR3 size: 14 residues. Germline CDR1 reads MNHEY; CDR2 reads SVGAGI.

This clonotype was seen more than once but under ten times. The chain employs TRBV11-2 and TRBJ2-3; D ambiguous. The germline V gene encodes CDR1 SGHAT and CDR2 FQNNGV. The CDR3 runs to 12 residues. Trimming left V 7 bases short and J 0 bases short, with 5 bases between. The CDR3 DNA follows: TGTGCCAGCACTGCTAGCACAGATACGCAGTATTTT. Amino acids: CASTASTDTQYF.

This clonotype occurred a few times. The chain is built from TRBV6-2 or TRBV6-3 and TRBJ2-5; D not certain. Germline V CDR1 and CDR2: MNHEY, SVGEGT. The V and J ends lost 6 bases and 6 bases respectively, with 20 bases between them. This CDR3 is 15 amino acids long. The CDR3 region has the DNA TGTGCCAGCAGGGATCGTAGTTTTTCCTCCAAGACCCAGTACTTC. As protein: CASRDRSFSSKTQYF.

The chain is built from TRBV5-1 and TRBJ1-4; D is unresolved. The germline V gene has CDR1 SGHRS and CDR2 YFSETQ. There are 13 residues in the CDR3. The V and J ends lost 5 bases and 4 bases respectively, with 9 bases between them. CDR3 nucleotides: TGCGCCAGCAGTGACCAGATTAATGAAAAACTGTTTTTT. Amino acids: CASSDQINEKLFF.

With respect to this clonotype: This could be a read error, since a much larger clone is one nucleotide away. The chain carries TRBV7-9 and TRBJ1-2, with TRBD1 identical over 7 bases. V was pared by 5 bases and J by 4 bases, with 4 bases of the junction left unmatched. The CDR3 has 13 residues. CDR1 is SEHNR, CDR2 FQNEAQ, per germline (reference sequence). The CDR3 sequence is CASSVGTVYGYTF. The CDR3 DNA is TGTGCCAGCAGCGTTGGGACAGTCTATGGCTACACCTTC.

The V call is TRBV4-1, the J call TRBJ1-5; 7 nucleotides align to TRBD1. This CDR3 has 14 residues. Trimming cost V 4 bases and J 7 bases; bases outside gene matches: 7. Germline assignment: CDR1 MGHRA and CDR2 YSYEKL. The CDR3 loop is CASSPTGASQPQHF. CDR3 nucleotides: TGCGCCAGCAGCCCCACAGGGGCGAGCCAGCCCCAGCATTTT.

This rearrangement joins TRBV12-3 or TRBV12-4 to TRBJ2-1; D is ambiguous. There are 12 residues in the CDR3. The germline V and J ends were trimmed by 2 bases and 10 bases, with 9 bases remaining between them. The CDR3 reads CASSLYTVEQFF. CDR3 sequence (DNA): TGTGCCAGCAGTTTATACACCGTGGAGCAGTTCTTC.

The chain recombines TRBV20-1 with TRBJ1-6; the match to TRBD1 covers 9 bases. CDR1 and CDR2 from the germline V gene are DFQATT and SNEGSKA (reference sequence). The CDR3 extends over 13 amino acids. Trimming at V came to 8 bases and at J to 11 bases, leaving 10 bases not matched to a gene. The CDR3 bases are TGCAGTACTGACCGGGACAGGGATGCACCCCTCCACTTT. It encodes CSTDRDRDAPLHF.

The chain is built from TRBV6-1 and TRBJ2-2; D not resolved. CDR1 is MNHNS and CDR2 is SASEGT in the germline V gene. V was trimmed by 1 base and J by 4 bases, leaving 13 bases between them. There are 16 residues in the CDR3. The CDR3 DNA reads TGTGCCAGCAGTGAAGGTTTGGGGTGGGGCACCGGGGAGCTGTTTTTT. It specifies CASSEGLGWGTGELFF.

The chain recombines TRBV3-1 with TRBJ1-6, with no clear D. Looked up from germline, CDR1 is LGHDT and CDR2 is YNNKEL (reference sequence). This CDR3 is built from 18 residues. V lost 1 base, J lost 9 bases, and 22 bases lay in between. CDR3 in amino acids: CASSQVSPQVGLVSPLHF. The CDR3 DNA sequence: TGTGCCAGCAGCCAAGTGTCGCCCCAAGTCGGACTGGTTTCACCCCTCCACTTT.

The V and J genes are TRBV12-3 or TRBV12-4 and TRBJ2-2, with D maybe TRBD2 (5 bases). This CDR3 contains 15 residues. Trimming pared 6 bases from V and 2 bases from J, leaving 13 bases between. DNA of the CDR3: TGTGCCAGCAGCCTCCGAGAGGGAAACACCGGGGAGCTGTTTTTT. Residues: CASSLREGNTGELFF.

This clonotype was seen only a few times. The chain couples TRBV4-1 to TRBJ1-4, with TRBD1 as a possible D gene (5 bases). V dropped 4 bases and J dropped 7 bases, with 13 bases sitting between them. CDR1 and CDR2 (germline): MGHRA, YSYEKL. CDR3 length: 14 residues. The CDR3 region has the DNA TGCGCCAGCAGCCCTGGGACCCACGGTGAAAAACTGTTTTTT. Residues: CASSPGTHGEKLFF.

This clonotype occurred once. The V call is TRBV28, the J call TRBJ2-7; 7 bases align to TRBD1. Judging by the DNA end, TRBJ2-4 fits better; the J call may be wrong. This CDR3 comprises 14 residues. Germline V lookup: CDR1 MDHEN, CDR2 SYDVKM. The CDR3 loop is CASTRQGFKNIQYF. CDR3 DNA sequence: TGTGCCAGCACGCGACAGGGTTTCAAAAACATTCAGTACTTC.

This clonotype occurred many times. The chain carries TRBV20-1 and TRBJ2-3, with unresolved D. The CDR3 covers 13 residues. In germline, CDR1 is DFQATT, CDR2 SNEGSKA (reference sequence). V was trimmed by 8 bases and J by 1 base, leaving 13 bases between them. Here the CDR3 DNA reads TGCAGTCCGGTACAACGGGGCACAGATACGCAGTATTTT. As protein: CSPVQRGTDTQYF.

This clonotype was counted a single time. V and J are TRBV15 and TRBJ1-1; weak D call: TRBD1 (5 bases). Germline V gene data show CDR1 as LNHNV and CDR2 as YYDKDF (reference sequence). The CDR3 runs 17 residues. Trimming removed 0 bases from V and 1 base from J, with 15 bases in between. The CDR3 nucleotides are TGTGCCACCAGCAGAGATCTTGAGGGGCCCTGGAACACTGAAGCTTTCTTT. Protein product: CATSRDLEGPWNTEAFF.

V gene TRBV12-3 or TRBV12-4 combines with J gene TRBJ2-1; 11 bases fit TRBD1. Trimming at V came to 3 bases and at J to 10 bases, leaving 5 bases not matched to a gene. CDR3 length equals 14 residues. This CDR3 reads CASSLGQGVYEQFF. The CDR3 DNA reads TGTGCCAGCAGTTTGGGACAGGGGGTCTACGAGCAGTTCTTC.

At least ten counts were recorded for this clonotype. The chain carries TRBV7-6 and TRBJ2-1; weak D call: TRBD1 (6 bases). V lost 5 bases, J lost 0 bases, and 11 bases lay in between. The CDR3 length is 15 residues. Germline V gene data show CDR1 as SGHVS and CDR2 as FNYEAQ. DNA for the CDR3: TGTGCCAGCAGCACCGACAGGAGCTCCTACAATGAGCAGTTCTTC. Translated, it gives CASSTDRSSYNEQFF.